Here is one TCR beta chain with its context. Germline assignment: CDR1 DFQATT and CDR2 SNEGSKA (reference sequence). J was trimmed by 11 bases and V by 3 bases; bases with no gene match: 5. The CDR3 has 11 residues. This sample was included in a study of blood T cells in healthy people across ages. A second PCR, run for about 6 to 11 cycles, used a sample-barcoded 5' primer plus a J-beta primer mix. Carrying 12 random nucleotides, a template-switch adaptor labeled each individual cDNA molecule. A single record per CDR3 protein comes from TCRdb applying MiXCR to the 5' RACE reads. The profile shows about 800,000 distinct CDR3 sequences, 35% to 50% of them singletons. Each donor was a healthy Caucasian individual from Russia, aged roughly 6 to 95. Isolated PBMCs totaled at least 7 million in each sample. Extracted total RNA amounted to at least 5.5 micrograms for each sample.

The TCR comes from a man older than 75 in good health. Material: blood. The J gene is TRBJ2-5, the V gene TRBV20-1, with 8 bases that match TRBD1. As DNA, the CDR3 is TGCAGTGCTAGGGACAGGGCAGCGCAGTACTTC. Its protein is CSARDRAAQYF.